This TCR beta chain was sequenced in a study of regulatory T cells in long-lasting Graves disease. The study's findings and limits: Among samples with persistent disease, TRBV28, TRBJ1-2 and TRBJ2-5 were favored.

Germline assignment: CDR1 MDHEN and CDR2 SYDVKM. This CDR3 comprises 12 residues. Between the trimmed V and J ends, which lost 6 bases and 8 bases, there was a span of 11 bases. For TCR beta, libraries came from iRepertoire HTBI primers and Arm-PCR of CDR3 regions. MiXCR, run by TCRdb on the multiplex PCR reads, gives a single entry per CDR3 protein. Of 300,000 to 400,000 distinct CDR3 sequences listed, roughly 17% are singletons. This clonotype was counted at least ten times. The antigen remains undetermined. Indicated time point: newly diagnosed GD, antithyroid drugs for less than 3 months. From PBMCs, RNA was extracted and then used to make the TCR library. These data were also filed under a second study, of T cells in Graves' hyperthyroidism and ophthalmopathy. This second study says: The study used the HTBI primer set for a first-round RT-PCR of the TCR CDR3.

This sequence originates from a man aged 35 to 55 with Graves disease. This specimen consisted of peripheral blood mononuclear cells (PBMCs), obtained at new diagnosis, from a patient treated with antithyroid drugs. The rearrangement links TRBV28 to TRBJ2-4; no reliable D call. This CDR3 is CASRQGFHIQYF. CDR3 coding DNA: TGTGCCAGCAGGCAAGGGTTTCACATTCAGTACTTC.